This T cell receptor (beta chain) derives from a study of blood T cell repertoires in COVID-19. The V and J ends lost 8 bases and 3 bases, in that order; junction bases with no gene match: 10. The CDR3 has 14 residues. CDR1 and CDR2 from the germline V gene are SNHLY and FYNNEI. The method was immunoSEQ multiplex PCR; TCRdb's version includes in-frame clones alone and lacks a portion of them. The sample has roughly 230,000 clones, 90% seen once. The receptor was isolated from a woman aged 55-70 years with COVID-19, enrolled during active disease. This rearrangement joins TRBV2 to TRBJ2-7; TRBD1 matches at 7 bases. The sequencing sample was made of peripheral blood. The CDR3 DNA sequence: TGTGCCAGCCGGGACAGACTCTCCCACTACGAGCAGTACTTC. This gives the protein CASRDRLSHYEQYF. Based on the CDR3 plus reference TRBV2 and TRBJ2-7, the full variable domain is EPEVTQTPSHQVTQMGQEVILRCVPISNHLYFYWYRQILGQKVEFLVSFYNNEISEKSEIFDDQFSVERPDGSNFTLKIRSTKLEDSAMYFCASRDRLSHYEQYFGPGTRLTVT.